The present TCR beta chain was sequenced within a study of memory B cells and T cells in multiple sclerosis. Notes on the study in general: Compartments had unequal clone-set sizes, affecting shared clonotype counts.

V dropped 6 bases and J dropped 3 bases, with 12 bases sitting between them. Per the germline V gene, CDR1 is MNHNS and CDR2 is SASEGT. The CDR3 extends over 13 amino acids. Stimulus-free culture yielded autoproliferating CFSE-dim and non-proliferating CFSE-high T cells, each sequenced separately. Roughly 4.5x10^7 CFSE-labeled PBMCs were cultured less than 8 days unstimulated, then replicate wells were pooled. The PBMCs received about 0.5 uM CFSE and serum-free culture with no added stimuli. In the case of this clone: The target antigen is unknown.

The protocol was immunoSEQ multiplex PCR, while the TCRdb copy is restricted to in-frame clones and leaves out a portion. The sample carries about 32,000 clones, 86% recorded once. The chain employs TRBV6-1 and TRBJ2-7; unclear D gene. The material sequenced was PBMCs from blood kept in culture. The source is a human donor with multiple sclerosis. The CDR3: CASRGNTNYEQYF. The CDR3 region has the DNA TGTGCCAGCAGAGGGAACACCAACTACGAGCAGTACTTC.